The 28 T cell receptor beta chains presented below share a single source sample, sequenced in a study of T cell responses to AZD1222 COVID-19 vaccine. The table came from immunoSEQ multiplex PCR; TCRdb's copy has only in-frame clones and leaves some out. The table lists around 200,000 clones, over 80% of them singletons. The sample here was peripheral blood, taken 28 days after the second dose of the MenACWY control vaccine. The receptors were gathered from an adult who received the MenACWY meningococcal vaccine as a control.

This chain connects TRBV2 to TRBJ2-1; 7 bases match TRBD2. Trimming cost V 1 base and J 8 bases; bases outside gene matches: 2. Germline-derived CDR1 and CDR2 are SNHLY and FYNNEI. The CDR3 covers 13 residues. The CDR3 loop reads CASSEETSHEQFF. In nucleotides, the CDR3 is TGTGCCAGCAGTGAAGAGACTAGCCATGAGCAGTTCTTC.

The V and J genes are TRBV18 and TRBJ1-5; 7 bases line up with TRBD1. This CDR3 spans 15 amino acids. V dropped 3 bases and J dropped 4; count of bases not matched to a gene: 6. Germline V lookup: CDR1 KGHSH, CDR2 LQKENI. The CDR3 DNA follows: TGTGCCAGCTCACCGTCGACAGGGCAAAATCAGCCCCAGCATTTT. Amino acid sequence: CASSPSTGQNQPQHF.

This clone was detected once. The CDR3 reads CASSIGPQLNTEAFF. Written as DNA, the CDR3 is TGTGCCAGTAGTATAGGGCCCCAGCTCAACACTGAAGCTTTCTTT. J is TRBJ1-1 and V is TRBV19; D is unclear. Trimming removed 1 base from V and 2 bases from J, with 11 bases in between. The length of the CDR3 is 15 residues. Germline CDR1 reads LNHDA; CDR2 reads SQIVND (reference sequence).

The V and J genes are TRBV30 and TRBJ1-6; the D gene is possibly TRBD1 (5 bases). The CDR3 covers 14 residues. Germline loops: CDR1 GTSNPN, CDR2 SVGIG (reference sequence). Trimming pared 2 bases from V and 7 bases from J, leaving 12 bases between. The CDR3 spells CAWSPGLRNSPLHF. CDR3 DNA: TGTGCCTGGAGTCCGGGGCTGCGGAATTCACCCCTCCACTTT.

The chain employs TRBV18 and TRBJ1-1; 7 bases map to TRBD1. Losses at the gene ends were 3 bases for V and 0 bases for J; bases not matched to a gene: 4. In germline, CDR1 is KGHSH, CDR2 LQKENI. The CDR3 sequence is 15 residues long. CDR3: CASSPRGDMNTEAFF. CDR3 DNA sequence: TGTGCCAGCTCACCCAGGGGGGATATGAACACTGAAGCTTTCTTT.

This rearrangement joins TRBV25-1 to TRBJ1-6, with no clear D. Germline V lookup: CDR1 MGHDK, CDR2 SYGVNS. Deletions cut 3 bases from V and 5 bases from J, with 11 bases between. The CDR3 extends over 15 amino acids. The DNA for the CDR3 is TGTGCCAGCAGTGACACGGACGGGGATAATTCACCCCTCCACTTT. Translated: CASSDTDGDNSPLHF.

The J gene is TRBJ2-7, the V gene TRBV29-1; perhaps TRBD1 as D (5 bases). This CDR3 contains 13 residues. Germline CDR1 reads SQVTM; CDR2 reads ANQGSEA. Deletions cut 8 bases from V and 6 bases from J, with 20 bases between. The CDR3 coding sequence is TGCAGCACCCGAGATGGCAGGGTTGGCGAGCAGTACTTC. As protein: CSTRDGRVGEQYF.

The rearrangement links TRBV19 to TRBJ2-7; 7 bases are a match to TRBD1. V shed 3 bases and J 6 bases; nucleotides not matched to a gene: 5. There are 13 residues in the CDR3. Germline V gene sequence: CDR1 LNHDA, CDR2 SQIVND (reference sequence). The chain's CDR3 is CASSMGQPSEQYF. The CDR3 DNA sequence: TGTGCCAGTAGTATGGGACAGCCGTCCGAGCAGTACTTC.

This rearrangement joins TRBV25-1 to TRBJ2-2; D unresolved. The ends were cut back, 9 bases at V and 4 bases at J, with 21 bases in the middle. Germline CDR1 MGHDK, CDR2 SYGVNS. The CDR3 runs to 16 residues. Here the CDR3 reads CASTQSTNRGTGELFF. CDR3 nucleotide sequence: TGTGCCAGTACCCAGTCAACGAATCGAGGCACCGGGGAGCTGTTTTTT.

The rearrangement links TRBV19 to TRBJ1-2, with TRBD1 identical over 8 bases. The V and J ends lost 3 bases and 6 bases, in that order; junction bases with no gene match: 9. The CDR3 spans 15 residues. Germline CDR1 is LNHDA and CDR2 is SQIVND (reference sequence). DNA of the CDR3: TGTGCCAGTAGTATTCAGGGGGCATTTTGGGATGGCTACACCTTC. Amino acids: CASSIQGAFWDGYTF.

The chain links TRBV7-9 to TRBJ1-5; D gene ambiguous. Trimming shortened V by 1 base and J by 6 bases, and 4 bases separated the two germline ends. This CDR3 has 12 amino acids. CDR1 and CDR2 (germline): SEHNR, FQNEAQ (reference sequence). The CDR3 DNA follows: TGTGCCAGCAGCTTAGTTGGTCAGCCCCAGCATTTT. This sequence encodes CASSLVGQPQHF.

The sample holds a few counts of this clone. This chain joins TRBV5-1 and TRBJ2-5; D unresolved. V lost 0 bases, J lost 5 bases, and 5 bases lay in between. The V gene's germline CDR1 is SGHRS and CDR2 YFSETQ. The CDR3 totals 12 residues. The DNA of the CDR3 is TGCGCCAGCAGCTTGGCCCGGGAGACCCAGTACTTC. Encoded protein: CASSLARETQYF.

This clone was counted a single time. The chain couples TRBV6-6 to TRBJ1-4; weak D call: TRBD1 (6 bases). This CDR3 has 14 amino acids. Trimming removed 3 bases from V and 8 bases from J, with 13 bases in between. The germline gives CDR1 MNHNY, CDR2 SVGAGI (reference sequence). The CDR3 reads CASSYGGAREKLFF. The DNA for the CDR3 is TGTGCCAGCAGTTATGGGGGGGCGAGGGAAAAACTGTTTTTT.

The rearrangement links TRBV2 to TRBJ1-3, with D maybe TRBD1 (6 bases). The CDR3 contains 15 residues. Trimming took off 6 bases at V and 4 bases at J, with 16 bases between the two ends. CDR1 and CDR2 from the germline V gene are SNHLY and FYNNEI. The CDR3 bases are TGTGCCAGCAGGCAACAGGGTGGCTCGGGAAACACCATATATTTT. It translates to CASRQQGGSGNTIYF.

In regard to this clone: Other DNA sequences in this specimen translate into the identical CDR3. J is TRBJ2-5 and V is TRBV5-1; D is unclear. Trimming left V 0 bases short and J 4 bases short, with 1 base between. The V gene's germline CDR1 is SGHRS and CDR2 YFSETQ. The length of the CDR3 is 11 residues. CDR3 nucleotides: TGCGCCAGCAGCTTGGCAGAGACCCAGTACTTC. Amino acid sequence: CASSLAETQYF. The whole variable domain, filled in from reference TRBV5-1 and TRBJ2-5, reads KAGVTQTPRYLIKTRGQQVTLSCSPISGHRSVSWYQQTPGQGLQFLFEYFSETQRNKGNFPGRFSGRQFSNSRSEMNVSTLELGDSALYLCASSLAETQYFGPGTRLLVL.

The chain uses TRBV9 and TRBJ1-1, with TRBD1 identical over 8 bases. CDR1 is SGDLS, CDR2 YYNGEE, per germline. V lost 0 bases, J lost 4 bases, and 2 bases stayed unmatched. The CDR3 runs 14 residues. The CDR3 region is CASSVGGQGTEAFF. The CDR3 coding sequence is TGTGCCAGCAGCGTAGGTGGACAGGGCACTGAAGCTTTCTTT.

This clone was detected once. The gene calls are TRBV28 and TRBJ1-2, with TRBD1 matching 8 bases. Germline V CDR1 and CDR2: MDHEN, SYDVKM. J was trimmed by 6 bases and V by 6 bases; bases with no gene match: 18. This CDR3 is 17 amino acids long. CDR3 region: CASSVGDRTGSWNGYTF. As DNA, the CDR3 is TGTGCCAGCAGCGTTGGAGACAGGACAGGGTCTTGGAATGGCTACACCTTC.

The gene calls are TRBV6-5 and TRBJ1-5; D is unclear. CDR1 and CDR2 (germline): MNHEY, SVGAGI. The CDR3 has 13 residues. Trimming pared 6 bases from V and 5 bases from J, leaving 11 bases between. Here the CDR3 reads CASSLSFYQPQHF. CDR3 nucleotides: TGTGCCAGCAGCTTAAGCTTCTATCAGCCCCAGCATTTT.

The rearrangement joins TRBV30 to TRBJ2-5; 9 positions match TRBD1. The CDR3 totals 13 residues. V shed 0 bases and J 7 bases; nucleotides not matched to a gene: 3. The germline CDR1 and CDR2 sequences are GTSNPN and SVGIG (reference sequence). For the CDR3, the DNA is TGTGCCTGGAGTGTGACAGGGGGTGGGACCCAGTACTTC. Translated: CAWSVTGGGTQYF.

The rearrangement links TRBV3-1 (or the pseudogene TRBV3-2) to TRBJ2-5; tentatively, D is TRBD2 (6 bases). The V end lost 2 bases, the J end lost 1 base, and 14 bases lay between the germline ends. CDR3 length: 16 residues. Germline CDR1 reads LGHDT; CDR2 reads YNNKEL (reference sequence). The CDR3 protein is CASSQKGRGSQETQYF. The CDR3 nucleotides are TGTGCCAGCAGCCAAAAGGGTCGGGGGTCCCAAGAGACCCAGTACTTC.

The chain uses TRBV7-9 and TRBJ1-1, with 8 positions matching TRBD1. Trimming cost V 5 bases and J 5 bases; bases outside gene matches: 13. CDR3 length: 16 residues. Germline V gene data show CDR1 as SEHNR and CDR2 as FQNEAQ (reference sequence). In DNA, the CDR3 is TGTGCCAGCAGCCGATGGGCCGGGACAGGCCTGACTGAAGCTTTCTTT. It encodes CASSRWAGTGLTEAFF.

The chain carries TRBV29-1 and TRBJ2-2, with unresolved D. CDR1 and CDR2 (germline): SQVTM, ANQGSEA. The CDR3 loop spans 11 amino acids. V gave up 6 bases and J gave up 6 bases, with 8 bases separating them. CDR3: CSVTGAGELFF. DNA of the CDR3: TGCAGCGTGACGGGTGCCGGGGAGCTGTTTTTT.

Here the CDR3 reads CASSRTLQSSYNSPLHF. CDR3 DNA sequence: TGTGCCAGCAGTCGGACACTGCAGAGCTCCTATAATTCACCCCTCCACTTT. The chain is built from TRBV6-2 or TRBV6-3 and TRBJ1-6, with D maybe TRBD1 (5 bases). Germline V gene sequence: CDR1 MNHEY, CDR2 SVGEGT. V lost 5 bases and J lost 0, with 14 bases in between. This CDR3 is 17 amino acids long.

The rearrangement uses TRBV28 and TRBJ1-1; D not certain. Germline V CDR1 and CDR2: MDHEN, SYDVKM. This CDR3 region has 16 residues. V lost 7 bases, J lost 0 bases, and 18 bases lay in between. Here the CDR3 reads CASKGRSRHMNTEAFF. The CDR3 nucleotides read TGTGCCAGCAAAGGAAGGAGCCGCCACATGAACACTGAAGCTTTCTTT.

The chain couples TRBV10-3 to TRBJ1-1; possible D gene TRBD1, 6 bases. Germline CDR1 reads ENHRY; CDR2 reads SYGVKD. V lost 8 bases to trimming and J lost 6 bases, with 16 bases between them. CDR3 length equals 13 residues. This CDR3 is CAIGRGTSAEAFF. The CDR3 region has the DNA TGTGCCATCGGGAGGGGGACGTCGGCTGAAGCTTTCTTT.

V is TRBV7-8 and J is TRBJ1-4; perhaps TRBD1 as D (6 bases). V gave up 3 bases and J gave up 8 bases, with 10 bases separating them. Germline lookup yields CDR1 SGHVS and CDR2 FQNEAQ. The CDR3 spans 13 residues. For the CDR3, the DNA is TGTGCCAGCAGCTTGGACAGAGTAGAAAAACTGTTTTTT. As protein: CASSLDRVEKLFF.

This clone was detected only a few times. The rearrangement uses TRBV11-2 and TRBJ1-1, with a weak D call TRBD1 (5 bases). Germline-derived CDR1 and CDR2 are SGHAT and FQNNGV. V dropped 2 bases and J dropped 5 bases, with 12 bases sitting between them. The CDR3 runs 14 residues. The DNA for the CDR3 is TGTGCCAGCAGCTTAACGGGGGAGGGGACTGAAGCTTTCTTT. Translated: CASSLTGEGTEAFF.

The CDR3 region has the DNA TGTGCCAGCAGGGGGACAGGGGCCAATCAGCCCCAGCATTTT. It specifies CASRGTGANQPQHF. The rearrangement uses TRBV2 and TRBJ1-5; 10 bases are a match to TRBD1. The germline V gene has CDR1 SNHLY and CDR2 FYNNEI. The CDR3 covers 14 residues. The V gene end was trimmed by 6 bases and the J gene end by 3 bases; junction bases not matched to a gene: 2.